One sample yielded the 7 T cell receptor beta chains listed below, sequenced in a study of control samples from healthy donors and cancer patients. The method was immunoSEQ multiplex PCR; TCRdb's version includes in-frame clones alone and lacks a portion of them. The sample contains approximately 89,000 clones, approximately 87% of which appear only once. The specimen was blood. These receptors were obtained from a woman aged 40-49 years in good health.

The genes are TRBV29-1 and TRBJ1-2, with 8 nucleotides matching TRBD1. Looked up from germline, CDR1 is SQVTM and CDR2 is ANQGSEA. This CDR3 comprises 14 residues. With V trimmed by 0 bases and J by 8 bases, 8 bases remained unmatched. The CDR3 bases are TGCAGCGTTGAAGATCCGACGGACAGGGACGGCTACACCTTC. Encoded protein: CSVEDPTDRDGYTF. The full variable domain, its missing parts supplied by reference TRBV29-1 and TRBJ1-2, is SAVISQKPSRDICQRGTSLTIQCQVDSQVTMMFWYRQQPGQSLTLIATANQGSEATYESGFVIDKFPISRPNLTFSTLTVSNMSPEDSSIYLCSVEDPTDRDGYTFGSGTRLTVV.

This chain connects TRBV5-8 to TRBJ1-4; D might be TRBD1 (6 bases). V was shortened by 4 bases and J by 10 bases, with 23 bases between the two germline ends. The V gene's germline CDR1 is SGHTS and CDR2 YDEGEE. The CDR3 is made up of 16 amino acids. CDR3 coding DNA: TGTGCCAGCAGCCTTCCCGGCGGGGGCGGTAGTGGAAAACTGTTTTTT. Encoded protein: CASSLPGGGGSGKLFF.

The rearrangement uses TRBV4-3 and TRBJ2-7; D is possibly TRBD1 or TRBD2 (5 bases each). Trimming pared 0 bases from V and 4 bases from J, leaving 10 bases between. Germline V lookup: CDR1 LGHNA, CDR2 YSLEER. The CDR3 is made up of 14 amino acids. As DNA, the CDR3 is TGCGCCAGCAGCCAAGAGTGGGGGATGTACGAGCAGTACTTC. Amino acids: CASSQEWGMYEQYF.

The chain has TRBV6-1 and TRBJ2-7; TRBD2 is a possible D gene (6 bases). The germline V and J ends were trimmed by 3 bases and 5 bases, with 11 bases remaining between them. The CDR3 totals 13 residues. From germline, CDR1 is MNHNS and CDR2 SASEGT. As DNA, the CDR3 is TGTGCCAGCAGTGAGGGGGGTTTGGACGAGCAGTACTTC. Translated: CASSEGGLDEQYF.

The chain combines TRBV4-1 with TRBJ2-3; 8 bases fit TRBD2. The germline gives CDR1 MGHRA, CDR2 YSYEKL. The CDR3 sequence is 15 residues long. J lost 2 bases, V lost 1 base, and 2 bases had no gene match. The DNA for the CDR3 is TGCGCCAGCAGCCAAGGCGGGGGGTACACAGATACGCAGTATTTT. Translating it yields CASSQGGGYTDTQYF.

This chain uses TRBV5-6 with TRBJ2-7; D may be TRBD2 (6 bases). Trimming left V 0 bases short and J 2 bases short, with 12 bases between. The CDR3 is 15 amino acids. The germline V gene has CDR1 SGHDT and CDR2 YYEEEE. CDR3 DNA sequence: TGTGCCAGCAGCTTGGGCGGAGGGCGAACCTACGAGCAGTACTTC. Encoded protein: CASSLGGGRTYEQYF.

The J gene is TRBJ1-1, the V gene TRBV29-1, with D maybe TRBD1 (5 bases). Per germline, CDR1 SQVTM and CDR2 ANQGSEA. V was pared by 3 bases and J by 4 bases, with 18 bases between. The CDR3 loop spans 15 amino acids. The CDR3 region is CSVDPLGVSPTEAFF. The CDR3, as DNA: TGCAGCGTTGACCCCCTGGGGGTTTCTCCCACTGAAGCTTTCTTT. The full variable domain, completed using reference TRBV29-1 and TRBJ1-1, is SAVISQKPSRDICQRGTSLTIQCQVDSQVTMMFWYRQQPGQSLTLIATANQGSEATYESGFVIDKFPISRPNLTFSTLTVSNMSPEDSSIYLCSVDPLGVSPTEAFFGQGTRLTVV.